The subject of this entry is one T cell receptor beta chain. The sample comes from a study of blood T cell repertoires in COVID-19. Sequencing was performed with immunoSEQ multiplex PCR; in TCRdb, only in-frame clones are kept and a portion is missing. The table includes about 220,000 clones, more than 80% detected once. V gave up 1 base and J gave up 6 bases; unmatched junction bases: 4. This CDR3 spans 14 amino acids. Germline CDR1 reads SGHVS; CDR2 reads FQNEAQ. Cohort allocation depended upon clinical history that participants reported. Source material: PBMCs or T cells enriched from blood (not recorded which). This TCR was recovered from a woman between 18 and 29 years old in a cohort exposed to, infected with or recovered from COVID-19 (not recorded which). The V call is TRBV7-8, the J call TRBJ2-7, with 9 bases fitting TRBD1. The CDR3 protein is CASSLEGQGGEQYF. CDR3 DNA: TGTGCCAGCAGCTTAGAGGGACAGGGTGGCGAGCAGTACTTC.